The 24 T cell receptor beta chains reported below all come from one sample, sequenced in a study of shared clonotypes between healthy human individuals. The assay was immunoSEQ multiplex PCR, and TCRdb's table has in-frame clones only and misses some. The repertoire has over 400,000 clones, approximately 95% of them found once; the top ten carry around 0.067%. Sequencing input: naive CD4+ T cells sorted from blood. The sample's subset: CD45RA+ positively selected. These receptors originate from a woman between 25 and 40 years old in good health.

CDR3 coding DNA: TGCAGCGTACTAAACTTGGAGAGGAACACTGAAGCTTTCTTT. Protein product: CSVLNLERNTEAFF. This chain links TRBV29-1 with TRBJ1-1, with D unclear. This CDR3 has 14 residues. V was shortened by 6 bases and J by 1 base, with 15 bases between the two germline ends. Germline V gives CDR1 SQVTM, CDR2 ANQGSEA.

The genes are TRBV28 and TRBJ2-7; 10 bases align to TRBD1. The CDR3 totals 14 residues. V lost 6 bases to trimming and J lost 2 bases; unmatched junction nucleotides: 4. Germline loops: CDR1 MDHEN, CDR2 SYDVKM. For the CDR3, the DNA is TGTGCCAGCAGCAAGGGACAGGGGACCTACGAGCAGTACTTC. It encodes CASSKGQGTYEQYF.

This chain uses TRBV5-6 with TRBJ2-7; 11 bases match TRBD1. V shed 4 bases and J 5 bases; nucleotides not matched to a gene: 8. This CDR3 region has 15 residues. The germline CDR1 and CDR2 sequences are SGHDT and YYEEEE. The CDR3 DNA follows: TGTGCCAGCAGCCCCCGGGACAGGGGGTCCCACGAGCAGTACTTC. This gives the protein CASSPRDRGSHEQYF.

The chain carries TRBV19 and TRBJ2-1; D unresolved. The CDR3 sequence is 13 residues long. V dropped 7 bases and J dropped 4 bases, with 11 bases sitting between them. CDR1 LNHDA and CDR2 SQIVND come from the germline V gene (reference sequence). CDR3 sequence: CASNQHLYNEQFF. CDR3 DNA sequence: TGTGCCAGTAACCAACATTTATACAATGAGCAGTTCTTC.

The sample holds a few counts of this clone. The chain joins TRBV28 to TRBJ1-1, with a possible D match to TRBD1 (6 bases). CDR3 size: 13 residues. Germline V CDR1 and CDR2: MDHEN, SYDVKM. The V gene lost 6 bases and the J gene lost 3 bases, with 11 bases spanning the gap. This CDR3 is CASSSGQYTEAFF. CDR3 in DNA: TGTGCCAGCAGCTCAGGACAGTACACTGAAGCTTTCTTT.

The chain joins TRBV4-1 to TRBJ1-6; 9 bases are shared with TRBD1. CDR1 is MGHRA and CDR2 is YSYEKL in the germline V gene. The CDR3 length is 16 residues. V dropped 2 bases and J dropped 8; count of bases not matched to a gene: 7. CDR3 in amino acids: CASSQPDRGIDSPLHF. Here the CDR3 DNA reads TGCGCCAGCAGCCAACCCGACAGGGGGATAGATTCACCCCTCCACTTT.

This rearrangement joins TRBV9 to TRBJ2-7, with 8 bases matching TRBD1. CDR1 SGDLS and CDR2 YYNGEE come from the germline V gene. This CDR3 is 15 amino acids long. Trimming cost V 4 bases and J 3 bases; bases outside gene matches: 9. The CDR3 protein is CASSPRQGANYEQYF. The CDR3 DNA sequence: TGTGCCAGCAGCCCACGTCAGGGGGCCAACTACGAGCAGTACTTC.

The chain combines TRBV28 with TRBJ1-6; no clear D. Germline lookup yields CDR1 MDHEN and CDR2 SYDVKM. The V and J ends lost 2 bases and 5 bases respectively, with 10 bases between them. The length of the CDR3 is 15 residues. CDR3 region: CASSLVPANNSPLHF. The CDR3 bases are TGTGCCAGCAGTTTAGTCCCAGCGAATAATTCACCCCTCCACTTT.

This chain connects TRBV5-6 to TRBJ1-4, with 10 bases lining up with TRBD1. The CDR3 covers 14 residues. Germline CDR1 is SGHDT and CDR2 is YYEEEE. Unmatched junction bases numbered 3, after V lost 3 bases and J lost 7 bases. The CDR3 region has the DNA TGTGCCAGCAGCTACCGGGACAGGGGTGAAAAACTGTTTTTT. Its translation is CASSYRDRGEKLFF.

The chain couples TRBV6-6 to TRBJ1-2, with TRBD1 identical over 8 bases. The germline V gene encodes CDR1 MNHNY and CDR2 SVGAGI (reference sequence). Trimming cost V 7 bases and J 7 bases; bases outside gene matches: 8. CDR3 length equals 13 residues. CDR3 in amino acids: CASTQDRVGGYTF. For the CDR3, the DNA is TGTGCCAGCACCCAGGACAGGGTTGGTGGCTACACCTTC.

The CDR3 bases are TGTGCCAGCAGTGCCTCATGGCTAGCGGGAGGGCACGAGCAGTACTTC. This codes for CASSASWLAGGHEQYF. The chain joins TRBV25-1 to TRBJ2-7, with 12 bases matching TRBD2. The trim removed 4 bases at V and 5 bases at J, leaving 9 bases unmatched. Germline assignment: CDR1 MGHDK and CDR2 SYGVNS. This CDR3 is built from 16 residues.

The chain links TRBV7-9 to TRBJ2-3; D unresolved. V lost 2 bases, J lost 2 bases, and 2 bases lay in between. Germline V gene data show CDR1 as SEHNR and CDR2 as FQNEAQ (reference sequence). The CDR3 has 12 residues. The CDR3 reads CASSLFTDTQYF. In DNA, the CDR3 is TGTGCCAGCAGCTTATTCACAGATACGCAGTATTTT.

The rearrangement joins TRBV18 to TRBJ1-5, with D unclear. CDR1 is KGHSH, CDR2 LQKENI, per germline. This CDR3 is built from 14 residues. Trimming removed 2 bases at V and 6 bases at J, with 11 bases between. CDR3 residues: CASSPGREGQPQHF. CDR3 sequence (DNA): TGTGCCAGCTCACCAGGGAGGGAGGGTCAGCCCCAGCATTTT.

This clone was seen just once. The CDR3 DNA follows: TGTGCCATCAGTGAAAGACAGGGGGCTATTAACACTGAAGCTTTCTTT. This gives the protein CAISERQGAINTEAFF. The gene calls are TRBV10-3 and TRBJ1-1; 10 nucleotides match TRBD1. V lost 3 bases and J lost 2; bases outside the gene matches: 6. Germline values: CDR1 ENHRY, CDR2 SYGVKD. This CDR3 region has 16 residues.

The chain carries TRBV5-1 and TRBJ2-1; possibly TRBD2 for D (6 bases). The CDR3 loop spans 14 amino acids. The germline gives CDR1 SGHRS, CDR2 YFSETQ. Trimming removed 3 bases at V and 4 bases at J, with 11 bases between. CDR3 in amino acids: CASSSGDRYNEQFF. CDR3 DNA sequence: TGCGCCAGCAGCTCGGGGGACCGTTACAATGAGCAGTTCTTC.

This clone was detected only once. CDR3 bases: TGTGCCAGCAGCCCTCGTTATGGAGTGGGTGAGACCCAGTACTTC. This encodes CASSPRYGVGETQYF. The chain is built from TRBV14 and TRBJ2-5; D not resolved. The CDR3 consists of 15 residues. The germline V gene has CDR1 SGHDN and CDR2 FVKESK. V was shortened by 4 bases and J by 5 bases, with 17 bases between the two germline ends.

This clone was seen a single time. The gene calls are TRBV11-2 and TRBJ2-1; D is undetermined. CDR1 and CDR2 from the germline V gene are SGHAT and FQNNGV. The CDR3 extends over 17 amino acids. V was shortened by 1 base and J by 8 bases, with 21 bases between the two germline ends. CDR3 region: CASSLVMSPPLSHEQFF. The CDR3 nucleotides are TGTGCCAGCAGCTTAGTGATGTCTCCGCCTCTGAGCCATGAGCAGTTCTTC.

The V and J genes are TRBV15 and TRBJ1-2, with 7 positions matching TRBD1. Germline V gene lookup returns CDR1 LNHNV and CDR2 YYDKDF (reference sequence). CDR3 length: 14 residues. Trimming removed 0 bases from V and 7 bases from J; junction bases left unmatched: 5. CDR3 region: CATSRDTGESGYTF. In nucleotides, the CDR3 is TGTGCCACCAGCAGAGATACAGGGGAATCTGGCTACACCTTC. Together with reference TRBV15 and TRBJ1-2, the CDR3 gives the full variable domain: DAMVIQNPRYQVTQFGKPVTLSCSQTLNHNVMYWYQQKSSQAPKLLFHYYDKDFNNEADTPDNFQSRRPNTSFCFLDIRSPGLGDTAMYLCATSRDTGESGYTFGSGTRLTVV.

The chain links TRBV5-4 to TRBJ1-4; 9 nucleotides line up with TRBD1. Germline assignment: CDR1 SGHNT and CDR2 YYREEE (reference sequence). The J segment lost 0 bases and the V segment lost 2 bases, leaving 5 bases of the junction unmatched. The CDR3 consists of 17 residues. The CDR3 DNA follows: TGTGCCAGCAGCTTCAGGACAGGGGCTGCAACTAATGAAAAACTGTTTTTT. It is translated as CASSFRTGAATNEKLFF.

The chain employs TRBV28 and TRBJ2-7; TRBD1 agrees at 9 bases. V dropped 3 bases and J dropped 7; count of bases not matched to a gene: 10. The CDR3 is 15 amino acids. Looked up from germline, CDR1 is MDHEN and CDR2 is SYDVKM. CDR3 protein: CASSLIGTGQREQYF. The CDR3 DNA follows: TGTGCCAGCAGTTTGATCGGGACAGGGCAGAGGGAGCAGTACTTC.

The chain employs TRBV28 and TRBJ1-1, with D possibly being TRBD1 (5 bases). V was shortened by 5 bases and J by 7 bases, with 11 bases between the two germline ends. The CDR3 runs to 12 residues. The germline gives CDR1 MDHEN, CDR2 SYDVKM. CDR3 coding DNA: TGTGCCAGCAGTGGTGGGGCTGGTGAAGCTTTCTTT. It is translated as CASSGGAGEAFF.

The chain links TRBV7-3 to TRBJ2-2; D is undetermined. V was shortened by 6 bases and J by 0 bases, with 2 bases between the two germline ends. This CDR3 region has 12 residues. Germline CDR1 and CDR2: SGHTA and FQGTGA. CDR3 DNA sequence: TGTGCCAGCAGACCGAACACCGGGGAGCTGTTTTTT. Encoded protein: CASRPNTGELFF.

This clone is a singleton in its sample. The genes are TRBV6-1 and TRBJ2-7; no firm D call. Germline V gene sequence: CDR1 MNHNS, CDR2 SASEGT. CDR3 length equals 15 residues. Trimming took off 4 bases at V and 2 bases at J, with 15 bases between the two ends. The CDR3 coding sequence is TGTGCCAGCAGTGGGTCTAGTTCGCCCACCTACGAGCAGTACTTC. It is translated as CASSGSSSPTYEQYF.

J is TRBJ1-2 and V is TRBV7-9; D gene ambiguous. Trimming left V 3 bases short and J 7 bases short, with 6 bases between. Germline V lookup: CDR1 SEHNR, CDR2 FQNEAQ (reference sequence). The CDR3 length is 11 residues. In DNA, the CDR3 is TGTGCCAGCAGCTTGTTTGTTGGCTACACCTTC. Its protein product is CASSLFVGYTF.